Sequencing of this T cell receptor beta chain was carried out in a study of glioma-infiltrating T cells after dendritic cell vaccination. Study details: Monocyte-derived dendritic cells, cultured approximately 7 days with IL-4 and GM-CSF, were pulsed with autologous tumor lysate.

Data came from immunoSEQ multiplex PCR; TCRdb stores just in-frame clones and leaves some out. This table holds almost 90,000 clones, around 86% found once. V lost 0 bases, J lost 6 bases, and 19 bases lay in between. CDR1 KGHSH and CDR2 LQKENI come from the germline V gene. CDR3 length: 17 amino acids. Time point: after dendritic cell vaccination, including at tumor progression/relapse. Fresh-frozen tumor tissue and more than two years of survival data were available for all. All glioblastoma patients lacked an isocitrate dehydrogenase mutation. The clonotype originates from a human donor with glioblastoma. The chain uses TRBV18 and TRBJ2-3, with D tentatively TRBD2 (5 bases). The sample in question was blood, obtained after dendritic cell vaccination. CDR3 protein: CASSPPSPGGYFDTQYF. The CDR3 DNA reads as TGTGCCAGCTCACCACCGAGCCCCGGAGGTTATTTCGATACGCAGTATTTT.